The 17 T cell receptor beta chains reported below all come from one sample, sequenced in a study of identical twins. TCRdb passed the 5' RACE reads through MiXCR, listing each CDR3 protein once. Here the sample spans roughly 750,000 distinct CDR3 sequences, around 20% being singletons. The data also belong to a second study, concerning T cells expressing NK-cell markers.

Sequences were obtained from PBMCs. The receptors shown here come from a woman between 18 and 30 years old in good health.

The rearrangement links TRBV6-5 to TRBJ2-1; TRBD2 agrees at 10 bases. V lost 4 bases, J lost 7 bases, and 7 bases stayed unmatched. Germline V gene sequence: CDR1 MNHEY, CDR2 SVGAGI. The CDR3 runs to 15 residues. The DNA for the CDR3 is TGTGCCAGCAGTTCACGACCAGCGGGAGGGAATGAGCAGTTCTTC. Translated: CASSSRPAGGNEQFF.

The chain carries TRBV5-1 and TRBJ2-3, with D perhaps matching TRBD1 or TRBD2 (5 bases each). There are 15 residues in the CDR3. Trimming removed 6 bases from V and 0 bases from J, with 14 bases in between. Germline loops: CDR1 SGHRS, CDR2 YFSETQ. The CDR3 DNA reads TGCGCCAGCACTAGCACAGGCACTAGCACAGATACGCAGTATTTT. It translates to CASTSTGTSTDTQYF.

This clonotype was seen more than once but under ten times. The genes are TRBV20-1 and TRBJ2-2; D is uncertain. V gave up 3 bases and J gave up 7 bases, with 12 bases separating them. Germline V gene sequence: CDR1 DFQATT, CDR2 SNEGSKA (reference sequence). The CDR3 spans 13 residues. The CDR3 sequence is CSARYPYGGELFF. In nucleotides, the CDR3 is TGCAGTGCTAGGTATCCCTATGGCGGGGAGCTGTTTTTT.

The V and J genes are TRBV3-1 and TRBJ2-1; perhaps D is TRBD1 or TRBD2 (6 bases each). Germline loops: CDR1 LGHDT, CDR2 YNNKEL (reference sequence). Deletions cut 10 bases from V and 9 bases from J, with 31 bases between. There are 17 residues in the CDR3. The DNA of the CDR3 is TGTGCCACCACCAAGGAGGTAGCTGGGGGGCCTGGTAGTGAGCAGTTCTTC. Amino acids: CATTKEVAGGPGSEQFF.

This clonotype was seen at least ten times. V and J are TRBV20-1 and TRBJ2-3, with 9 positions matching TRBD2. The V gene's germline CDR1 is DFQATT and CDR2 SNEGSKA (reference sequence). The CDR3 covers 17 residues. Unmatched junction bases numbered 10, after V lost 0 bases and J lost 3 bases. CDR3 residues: CSARDHGLAGWTDTQYF. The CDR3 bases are TGCAGTGCTAGAGACCATGGGCTAGCGGGGTGGACAGATACGCAGTATTTT.

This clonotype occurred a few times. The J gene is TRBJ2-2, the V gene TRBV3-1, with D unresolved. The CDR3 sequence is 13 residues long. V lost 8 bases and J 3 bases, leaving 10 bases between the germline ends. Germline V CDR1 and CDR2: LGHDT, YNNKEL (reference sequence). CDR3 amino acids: CASLPADTGELFF. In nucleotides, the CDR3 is TGTGCCAGCTTACCGGCCGACACCGGGGAGCTGTTTTTT.

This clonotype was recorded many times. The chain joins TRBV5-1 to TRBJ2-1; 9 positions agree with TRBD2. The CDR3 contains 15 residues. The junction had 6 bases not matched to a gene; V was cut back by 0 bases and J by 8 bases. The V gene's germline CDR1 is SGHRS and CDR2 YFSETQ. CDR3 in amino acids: CASSLASGISDEQFF. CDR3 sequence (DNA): TGCGCCAGCAGCTTGGCTAGCGGGATCAGCGATGAGCAGTTCTTC.

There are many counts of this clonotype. Here the CDR3 reads CASSSPGLVQYF. For the CDR3, the DNA is TGTGCCAGCAGCTCCCCTGGTCTTGTGCAGTATTTT. The rearrangement uses TRBV7-9 and TRBJ2-3, with D unresolved. Germline V gene sequence: CDR1 SEHNR, CDR2 FQNEAQ (reference sequence). There are 12 residues in the CDR3. The V end lost 4 bases, the J end lost 11 bases, and 13 bases lay between the germline ends.

The CDR3 region is CSGTSDEGLQETQYF. Written as DNA, the CDR3 is TGCAGTGGTACCTCTGACGAAGGCCTTCAAGAGACCCAGTACTTC. The chain is built from TRBV20-1 and TRBJ2-5; no reliable D call. The ends were cut back, 7 bases at V and 2 bases at J, with 20 bases in the middle. CDR1 and CDR2 (germline): DFQATT, SNEGSKA (reference sequence). The CDR3 spans 15 residues.

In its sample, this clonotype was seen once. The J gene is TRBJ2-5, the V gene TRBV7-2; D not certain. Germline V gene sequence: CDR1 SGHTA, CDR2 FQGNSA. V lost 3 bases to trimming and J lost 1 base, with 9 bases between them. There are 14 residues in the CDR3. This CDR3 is CASSFTLVQETQYF. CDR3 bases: TGTGCCAGCAGCTTTACTTTGGTCCAAGAGACCCAGTACTTC.

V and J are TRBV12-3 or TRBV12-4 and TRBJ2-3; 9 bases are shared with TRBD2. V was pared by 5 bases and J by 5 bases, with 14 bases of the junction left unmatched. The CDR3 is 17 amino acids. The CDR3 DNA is TGTGCCAGCAGTCAGACCCTAATAGCGGGAGAGGTAGATACGCAGTATTTT. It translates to CASSQTLIAGEVDTQYF.

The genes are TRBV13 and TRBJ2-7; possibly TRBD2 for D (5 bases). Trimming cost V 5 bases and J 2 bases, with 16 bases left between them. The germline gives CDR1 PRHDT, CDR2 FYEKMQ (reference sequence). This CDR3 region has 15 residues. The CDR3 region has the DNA TGTGCCAGCAGCCCGGGAATAGGGCAAACCTACGAGCAGTACTTC. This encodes CASSPGIGQTYEQYF.

CDR3 in amino acids: CASSTGYGNTIYF. For the CDR3, the DNA is TGTGCCAGCAGCACAGGGTACGGAAACACCATATATTTT. The chain employs TRBV11-2 and TRBJ1-3, with D perhaps matching TRBD1 (6 bases). V lost 5 bases and J 4 bases, leaving 9 bases between the germline ends. The CDR3 is made up of 13 amino acids. Germline V CDR1 and CDR2: SGHAT, FQNNGV. The full variable domain, in which reference TRBV11-2 and TRBJ1-3 provide the parts outside the CDR3, is EAGVAQSPRYKIIEKRQSVAFWCNPISGHATLYWYQQILGQGPKLLIQFQNNGVVDDSQLPKDRFSAERLKGVDSTLKIQPAKLEDSAVYLCASSTGYGNTIYFGEGSWLTVV.

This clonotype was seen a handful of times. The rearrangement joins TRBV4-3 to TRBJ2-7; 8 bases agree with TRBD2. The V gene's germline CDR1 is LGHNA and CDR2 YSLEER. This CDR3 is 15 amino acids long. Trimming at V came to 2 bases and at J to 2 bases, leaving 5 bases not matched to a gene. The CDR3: CASSQRPSGPYEQYF. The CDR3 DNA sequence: TGCGCCAGCAGCCAAAGACCTAGCGGGCCCTACGAGCAGTACTTC.

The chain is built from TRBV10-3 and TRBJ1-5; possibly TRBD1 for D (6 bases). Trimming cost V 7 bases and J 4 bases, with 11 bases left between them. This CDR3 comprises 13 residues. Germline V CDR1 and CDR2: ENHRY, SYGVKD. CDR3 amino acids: CAINNRENQPQHF. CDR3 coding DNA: TGTGCCATCAATAACAGGGAGAATCAGCCCCAGCATTTT.

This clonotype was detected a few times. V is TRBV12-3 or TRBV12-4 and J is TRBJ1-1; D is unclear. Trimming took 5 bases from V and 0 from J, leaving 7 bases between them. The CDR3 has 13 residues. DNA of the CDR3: TGTGCCAGCAGTCCCCTCATGAACACTGAAGCTTTCTTT. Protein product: CASSPLMNTEAFF.

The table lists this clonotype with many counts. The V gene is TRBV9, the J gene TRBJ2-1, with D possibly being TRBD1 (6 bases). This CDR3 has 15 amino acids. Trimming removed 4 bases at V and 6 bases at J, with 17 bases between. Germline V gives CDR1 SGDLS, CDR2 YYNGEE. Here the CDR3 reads CASSPRVRDTNEQFF. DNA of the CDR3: TGTGCCAGCAGCCCGAGAGTCCGGGACACCAATGAGCAGTTCTTC.